This T cell receptor (beta chain) was sequenced for a study of cytomegalovirus exposure and HLA in healthy donors. The length of the CDR3 is 15 residues. V shed 6 bases and J 2 bases; nucleotides not matched to a gene: 4. The V gene's germline CDR1 is MDHEN and CDR2 SYDVKM. Healthy bone marrow donors made up the donors. Primers for the PCR totalled 60 Vbeta and 13 Jbeta. Study processing details: Unique TCR beta chains numbered approximately 80 million in a later analysis, with roughly 10 million shared. Sequenced by immunoSEQ multiplex PCR; TCRdb stores in-frame clones only, minus some. V and J calls and clone size are given by that table; D and trimming were obtained from the DNA. The table has some 140,000 clones, around 63% seen once. Whole-study findings and limits: A previous analysis found most TCR beta V segments productive roughly 87% or roughly 30% of the time. Later work found that TCR association rates differed between HLA loci; DRB1 had the most and HLA-C the fewest.

Turning to this clone: Antigen unknown.

The chain links TRBV28 to TRBJ2-6, with 7 bases identical to TRBD2. This receptor was obtained from a human donor in good health. Sequenced: PBMCs. The CDR3 nucleotides are TGTGCCAGCAGCCCCGGGGGGACTGGGGCCAACGTCCTGACTTTC. Protein sequence: CASSPGGTGANVLTF.